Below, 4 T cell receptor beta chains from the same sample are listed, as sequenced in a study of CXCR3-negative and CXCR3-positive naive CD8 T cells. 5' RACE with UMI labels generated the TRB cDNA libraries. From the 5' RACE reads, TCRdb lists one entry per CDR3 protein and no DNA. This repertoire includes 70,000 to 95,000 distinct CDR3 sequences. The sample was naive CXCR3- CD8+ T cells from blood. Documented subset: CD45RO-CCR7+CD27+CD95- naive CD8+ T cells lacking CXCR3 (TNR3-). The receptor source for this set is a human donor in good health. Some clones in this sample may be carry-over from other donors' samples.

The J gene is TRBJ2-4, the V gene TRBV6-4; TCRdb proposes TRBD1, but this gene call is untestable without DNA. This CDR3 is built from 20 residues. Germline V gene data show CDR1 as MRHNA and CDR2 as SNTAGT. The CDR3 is CASGGYKGNGRERAKNIQYF.

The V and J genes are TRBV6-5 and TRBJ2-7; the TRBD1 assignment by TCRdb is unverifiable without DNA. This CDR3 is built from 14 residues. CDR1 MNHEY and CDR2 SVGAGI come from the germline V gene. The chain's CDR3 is CASSYSNGGYEQYF.

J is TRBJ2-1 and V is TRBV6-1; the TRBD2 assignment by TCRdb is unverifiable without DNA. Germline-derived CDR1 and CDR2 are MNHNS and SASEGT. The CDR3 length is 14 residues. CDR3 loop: CASDPGLVVHEQFF.

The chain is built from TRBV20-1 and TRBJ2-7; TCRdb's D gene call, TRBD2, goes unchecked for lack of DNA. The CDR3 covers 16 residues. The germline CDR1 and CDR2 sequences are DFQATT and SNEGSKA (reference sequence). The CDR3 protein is CSAWRLAGVDSYEQYF.